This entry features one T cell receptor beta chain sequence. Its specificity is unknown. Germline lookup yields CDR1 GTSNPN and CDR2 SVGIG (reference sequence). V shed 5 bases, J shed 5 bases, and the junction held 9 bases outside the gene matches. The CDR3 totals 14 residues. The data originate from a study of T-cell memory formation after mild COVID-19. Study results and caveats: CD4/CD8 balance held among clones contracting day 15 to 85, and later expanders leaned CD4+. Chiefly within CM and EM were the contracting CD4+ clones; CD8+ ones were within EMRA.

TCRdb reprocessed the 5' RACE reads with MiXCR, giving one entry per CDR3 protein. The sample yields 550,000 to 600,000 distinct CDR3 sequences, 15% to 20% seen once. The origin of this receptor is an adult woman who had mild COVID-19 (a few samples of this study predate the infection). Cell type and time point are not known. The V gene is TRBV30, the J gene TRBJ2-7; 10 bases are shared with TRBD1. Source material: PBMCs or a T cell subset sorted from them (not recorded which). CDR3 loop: CAWGTGTGVHEQYF. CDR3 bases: TGTGCCTGGGGCACCGGGACAGGGGTTCACGAGCAGTACTTC.